This TCR beta chain stems from a study of response to subunit inactivated influenza vaccine. Each CDR3 protein is one row after TCRdb ran MiXCR on the RT-PCR reads. The sample has about 530,000 distinct CDR3 sequences, roughly 13% seen once. As to this clonotype: The antigen is not known.

Overall study results and limits: Seasonal influenza vaccination, on each occasion, was suggested by the authors to recruit few new T cells.

The CDR3 runs 14 residues. V lost 6 bases and J lost 4; bases outside the gene matches: 7. The sequencing here drew on PBMCs from blood, taken roughly 48 days after vaccination. The genes are TRBV12-3 or TRBV12-4 and TRBJ1-1; 8 nucleotides align to TRBD1. The receptor was isolated from a man aged 50 to 59 who received an inactivated influenza vaccine. The CDR3 sequence is CASSPQGGTTEAFF. The CDR3 DNA reads as TGTGCCAGCAGCCCACAGGGGGGGACCACTGAAGCTTTCTTT.